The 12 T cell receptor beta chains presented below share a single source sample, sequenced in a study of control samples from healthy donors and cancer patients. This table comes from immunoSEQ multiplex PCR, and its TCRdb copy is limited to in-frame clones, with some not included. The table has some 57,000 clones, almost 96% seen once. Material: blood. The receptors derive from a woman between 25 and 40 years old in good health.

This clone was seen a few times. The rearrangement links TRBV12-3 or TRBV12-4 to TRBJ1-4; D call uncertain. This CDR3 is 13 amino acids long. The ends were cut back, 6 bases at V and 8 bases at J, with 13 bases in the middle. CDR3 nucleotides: TGTGCCAGCAGGGTTCTCAGTGGCGAAAAACTGTTTTTT. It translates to CASRVLSGEKLFF.

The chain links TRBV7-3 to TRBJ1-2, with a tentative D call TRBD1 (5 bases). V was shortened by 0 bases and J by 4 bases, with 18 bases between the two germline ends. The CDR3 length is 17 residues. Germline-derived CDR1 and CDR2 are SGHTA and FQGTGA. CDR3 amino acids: CASSLTGPGTDVYGYTF. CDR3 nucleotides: TGTGCCAGCAGCTTAACGGGGCCCGGGACCGACGTCTATGGCTACACCTTC.

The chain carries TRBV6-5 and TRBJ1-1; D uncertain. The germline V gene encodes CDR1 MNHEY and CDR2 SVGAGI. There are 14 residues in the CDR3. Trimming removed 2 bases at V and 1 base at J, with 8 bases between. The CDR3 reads CASSYGITNTEAFF. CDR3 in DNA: TGTGCCAGCAGTTACGGTATTACGAACACTGAAGCTTTCTTT.

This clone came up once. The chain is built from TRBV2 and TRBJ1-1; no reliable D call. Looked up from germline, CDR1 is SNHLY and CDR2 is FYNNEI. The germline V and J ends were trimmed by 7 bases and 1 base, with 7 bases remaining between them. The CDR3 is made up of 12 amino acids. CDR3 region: CASNRRNTEAFF. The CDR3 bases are TGTGCCAGCAACCGGCGGAACACTGAAGCTTTCTTT.

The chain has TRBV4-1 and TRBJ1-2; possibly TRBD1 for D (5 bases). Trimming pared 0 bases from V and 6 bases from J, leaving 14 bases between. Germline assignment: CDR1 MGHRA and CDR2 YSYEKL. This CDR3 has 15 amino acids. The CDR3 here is CASSQDDGGGNGYTF. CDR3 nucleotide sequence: TGCGCCAGCAGCCAAGATGACGGGGGAGGAAATGGCTACACCTTC.

The CDR3 here is CASSLVRASYEQYF. The CDR3 DNA sequence: TGTGCCAGCAGCTTAGTTCGGGCGTCCTACGAGCAGTACTTC. This rearrangement joins TRBV7-2 to TRBJ2-7; D not resolved. This CDR3 spans 14 amino acids. The V gene's germline CDR1 is SGHTA and CDR2 FQGNSA. V was trimmed by 1 base and J by 1 base, leaving 8 bases between them.

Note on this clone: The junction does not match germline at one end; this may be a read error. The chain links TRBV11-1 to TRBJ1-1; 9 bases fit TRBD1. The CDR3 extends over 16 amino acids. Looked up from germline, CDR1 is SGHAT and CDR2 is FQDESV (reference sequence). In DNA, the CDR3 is TGTGCCAGCAGCACCTCAAGGACAGGGGTGAATACTGAAGCTTTCTTT. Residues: CASSTSRTGVNTEAFF.

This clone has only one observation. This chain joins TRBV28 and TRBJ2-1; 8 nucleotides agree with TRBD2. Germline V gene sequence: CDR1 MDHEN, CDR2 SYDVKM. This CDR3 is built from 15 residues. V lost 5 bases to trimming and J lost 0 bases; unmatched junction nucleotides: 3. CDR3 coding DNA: TGTGCCAGCAGTAAAAGCGGGAGCTCCTACAATGAGCAGTTCTTC. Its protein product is CASSKSGSSYNEQFF.

CDR3 DNA: TGCAGCGTTGAGGTCAGCCAACCAAGTGAAGCTTTCTTT. This sequence encodes CSVEVSQPSEAFF. V is TRBV29-1 and J is TRBJ1-1; no firm D call. CDR1 and CDR2 (germline): SQVTM, ANQGSEA. The CDR3 is 13 amino acids. The V end lost 3 bases, the J end lost 7 bases, and 15 bases lay between the germline ends.

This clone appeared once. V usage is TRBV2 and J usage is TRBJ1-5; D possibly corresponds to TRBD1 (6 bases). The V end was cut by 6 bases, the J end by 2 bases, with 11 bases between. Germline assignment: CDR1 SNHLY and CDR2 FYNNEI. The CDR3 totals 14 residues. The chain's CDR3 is CASSSRGGNQPQHF. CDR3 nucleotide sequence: TGTGCCAGCAGCTCCAGGGGCGGCAATCAGCCCCAGCATTTT.

For the CDR3, the DNA is TGTGCCAGTAGTTCCCCCCTTGGCAGAAACTCTGGAAACACCATATATTTT. The encoded protein is CASSSPLGRNSGNTIYF. The chain couples TRBV19 to TRBJ1-3, with no clear D. Germline CDR1 LNHDA, CDR2 SQIVND (reference sequence). Trimming pared 5 bases from V and 0 bases from J, leaving 17 bases between. This CDR3 spans 17 amino acids.

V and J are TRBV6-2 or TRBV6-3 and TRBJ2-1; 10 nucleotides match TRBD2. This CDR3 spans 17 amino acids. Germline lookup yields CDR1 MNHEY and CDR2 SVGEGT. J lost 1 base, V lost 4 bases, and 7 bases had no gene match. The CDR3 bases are TGTGCCAGCAGTTCCGGACTAGCGGCTGGGTCCTACAATGAGCAGTTCTTC. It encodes CASSSGLAAGSYNEQFF.